This T cell receptor (beta chain) comes out of a study of CD8 T cells in ankylosing spondylitis (dated by TCRdb to 2017 to 2019). Looking at the study overall: The study set out to find disease-linked TCR variants by profiling T cell receptor beta repertoires in ankylosing spondylitis patients and healthy donors. The full study cohort comprised around 25 ankylosing spondylitis patients and approximately 100 healthy donors. Peripheral blood was sampled, and synovial fluid was also collected from ankylosing spondylitis patients. What the work shows at the level of the full study, not this receptor alone: The disease-linked clones had a CD8+ phenotype and were found at relatively low frequencies in peripheral blood. Significant enrichment of the disease-linked clones was reported in matched synovial fluid samples from ankylosing spondylitis patients. Some TCR beta motif variants had previously been reported in synovial fluid and blood of reactive arthritis patients, which suggested common disease-initiation mechanisms. Blood from ankylosing spondylitis patients appeared to be characterized by a TCR beta motif made up of several highly homologous amino acid variants.

In the case of this clonotype: This clone's antigen is unknown. Base qualities were left out, and no much larger clone turns up one base away.

For sequencing, an Illumina HiSeq 2500 was employed. Quantitative 5'-RACE with molecular barcodes was used to prepare TCR beta libraries. Turning to the authors' computational methods: To identify disease-linked TCR variants, a new computational method was used, one built on a probabilistic model of VDJ rearrangement. The public reads were reprocessed in TCRdb via fastp at Q25 and MiXCR, keeping in-frame beta chains. CDR3 protein sequences are deduplicated, and each keeps its most common genes and DNA. The V and J calls come from TCRdb's annotation, not from the publication. For this sample there are 350,000 or so distinct CDR3 sequences; 11% appear just once. The leading ten clones occupy roughly 9.1% of the sample. The CDR3, cysteine through phenylalanine, is 13 amino acids long. CDR3 DNA is the only sequence kept; it has 39 bases, read in frame from the first base. CDR1 and CDR2 are read off the germline V gene as SGHRS and YFSETQ. V sheds 4 bases and J sheds 4 bases, leaving 12 bases between their ends.

Source material: blood, either unsorted or a sorted T cell fraction (not recorded which). The clonotype was recovered from a female donor with ankylosing spondylitis or in good health (not recorded which). The chain is made from TRBV5-1 and TRBJ2-7; the D gene is possibly TRBD1, with 6 bases matching. The sequenced DNA is TGCGCCAGCAGCCCGACCACAGGGTACGAGCAGTACTTC. Protein translation: CASSPTTGYEQYF. Reference TRBV5-1 and TRBJ2-7 genes cover what lies past the CDR3, so the full variable domain is KAGVTQTPRYLIKTRGQQVTLSCSPISGHRSVSWYQQTPGQGLQFLFEYFSETQRNKGNFPGRFSGRQFSNSRSEMNVSTLELGDSALYLCASSPTTGYEQYFGPGTRLTVT.